A single sample is the source of the 10 T cell receptor beta chains below, sequenced in a study of blood T cell repertoires in COVID-19. Produced via immunoSEQ multiplex PCR; TCRdb's table is partial and in-frame only. Among 100,000 to 150,000 clones listed, 65% to 90% were seen once. Material for sequencing was peripheral blood. The receptors come from a woman aged 80 or over with acute or convalescent COVID-19.

The genes are TRBV19 and TRBJ1-2; D not certain. CDR1 LNHDA and CDR2 SQIVND come from the germline V gene (reference sequence). The CDR3 consists of 14 residues. V was shortened by 0 bases and J by 6 bases, with 11 bases between the two germline ends. The CDR3 DNA follows: TGTGCCAGTAGTATAGAGACCCCCGGGGATGGCTACACCTTC. It codes for CASSIETPGDGYTF.

The V call is TRBV5-1, the J call TRBJ2-2; D unclear. Per germline, CDR1 SGHRS and CDR2 YFSETQ. The CDR3 runs 14 residues. V lost 4 bases, J lost 1 base, and 8 bases lay in between. The CDR3 DNA reads TGCGCCAGCAGCGGAAGACAGAACACCGGGGAGCTGTTTTTT. Translating it yields CASSGRQNTGELFF.

V is TRBV2 and J is TRBJ2-5; D not certain. V shed 4 bases and J shed 5 bases, with 14 bases lying between them. This CDR3 spans 14 amino acids. Germline V gene lookup returns CDR1 SNHLY and CDR2 FYNNEI. CDR3 sequence reads: CASSVTSVEETQYF. CDR3 coding DNA: TGTGCCAGCAGTGTTACCTCGGTCGAGGAGACCCAGTACTTC.

The chain uses TRBV19 and TRBJ2-5; D unresolved. Trimming took 0 bases from V and 5 from J, leaving 10 bases between them. Germline assignment: CDR1 LNHDA and CDR2 SQIVND (reference sequence). CDR3 size: 14 residues. CDR3 residues: CASSIDPRGETQYF. In nucleotides, the CDR3 is TGTGCCAGTAGTATAGACCCGCGCGGTGAGACCCAGTACTTC.

The V and J genes are TRBV2 and TRBJ2-2, with D possibly TRBD1 on 6 matching bases. The CDR3 totals 15 residues. V was trimmed by 7 bases and J by 0 bases, leaving 12 bases between them. CDR1 SNHLY and CDR2 FYNNEI come from the germline V gene. The CDR3, as DNA: TGTGCCAGCACAGGGGCCCCCGCGAACACCGGGGAGCTGTTTTTT. This encodes CASTGAPANTGELFF. Combining the CDR3 with reference TRBV2 and TRBJ2-2 gives the whole variable domain EPEVTQTPSHQVTQMGQEVILRCVPISNHLYFYWYRQILGQKVEFLVSFYNNEISEKSEIFDDQFSVERPDGSNFTLKIRSTKLEDSAMYFCASTGAPANTGELFFGEGSRLTVL.

The J gene is TRBJ1-3, the V gene TRBV9; unclear D gene. Germline loops: CDR1 SGDLS, CDR2 YYNGEE. The CDR3 length is 16 residues. The germline V and J ends were trimmed by 4 bases and 0 bases, with 14 bases remaining between them. For the CDR3, the DNA is TGTGCCAGCAGCCCCAACCGAGGTTTCTCTGGAAACACCATATATTTT. As protein: CASSPNRGFSGNTIYF.

This chain connects TRBV19 to TRBJ2-2; 10 nucleotides line up with TRBD1. The CDR3 covers 16 residues. Trimming cost V 6 bases and J 4 bases; bases outside gene matches: 8. CDR1 LNHDA and CDR2 SQIVND come from the germline V gene (reference sequence). Here the CDR3 reads CASSPIGQGGTGELFF. The CDR3 DNA follows: TGTGCCAGTAGCCCCATCGGACAGGGGGGCACCGGGGAGCTGTTTTTT.

The rearrangement uses TRBV7-9 and TRBJ1-1; TRBD1 aligns across 10 bases. CDR1 SEHNR and CDR2 FQNEAQ come from the germline V gene (reference sequence). Germline trimming cut 1 base from V and 9 bases from J; bases unmatched to any gene: 8. The CDR3 loop spans 15 amino acids. CDR3 sequence: CASSLGAVDRGQAFF. In DNA, the CDR3 is TGTGCCAGCAGCTTAGGAGCGGTCGACAGGGGGCAAGCTTTCTTT.

The V and J genes are TRBV20-1 and TRBJ1-2; TRBD1 might be the D (5 bases). Trimming removed 3 bases at V and 4 bases at J, with 18 bases between. CDR3 length equals 15 residues. Germline V CDR1 and CDR2: DFQATT, SNEGSKA (reference sequence). In DNA form, the CDR3 reads TGCAGTGCTAGTTCAGCAGGGAAGTTGGGCTATGGCTACACCTTC. Protein sequence: CSASSAGKLGYGYTF.

The chain carries TRBV5-4 and TRBJ1-3; maybe TRBD1 (6 bases). Looked up from germline, CDR1 is SGHNT and CDR2 is YYREEE (reference sequence). The CDR3 has 16 amino acids. V was shortened by 3 bases and J by 4 bases, with 17 bases between the two germline ends. CDR3 DNA sequence: TGTGCCAGCAGCTCACAGGGAAACGTCCGCGGAAACACCATATATTTT. Translated: CASSSQGNVRGNTIYF.